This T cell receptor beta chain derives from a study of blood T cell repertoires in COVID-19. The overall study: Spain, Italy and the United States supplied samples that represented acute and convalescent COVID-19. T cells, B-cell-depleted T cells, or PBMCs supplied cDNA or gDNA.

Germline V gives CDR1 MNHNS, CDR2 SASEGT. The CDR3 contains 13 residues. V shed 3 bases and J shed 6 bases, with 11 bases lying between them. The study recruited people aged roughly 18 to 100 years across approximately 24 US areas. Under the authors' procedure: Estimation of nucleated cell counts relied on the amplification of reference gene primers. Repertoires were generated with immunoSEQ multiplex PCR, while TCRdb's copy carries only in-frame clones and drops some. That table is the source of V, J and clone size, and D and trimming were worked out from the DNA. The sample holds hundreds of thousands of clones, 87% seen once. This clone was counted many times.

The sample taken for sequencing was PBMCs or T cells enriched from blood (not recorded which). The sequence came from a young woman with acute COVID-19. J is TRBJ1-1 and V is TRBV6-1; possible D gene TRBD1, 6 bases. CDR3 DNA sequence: TGTGCCAGCAGTGAGGGGGACATCGCTGAAGCTTTCTTT. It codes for CASSEGDIAEAFF.